This T cell receptor (beta chain) emerged from a study of cytomegalovirus exposure and HLA in healthy donors. CDR1 is LNHDA and CDR2 is SQIVND in the germline V gene (reference sequence). This CDR3 comprises 14 residues. J lost 3 bases, V lost 5 bases, and 4 bases had no gene match. It was with 60 Vbeta and 13 Jbeta primers that the PCR ran. TCRdb's table, derived via immunoSEQ multiplex PCR, lists solely in-frame clones and lacks some. The sample consists of approximately 70,000 clones, roughly 79% of them appearing once. The sequenced sample was PBMCs. The gene calls are TRBV19 and TRBJ1-5; 7 bases map to TRBD1. This TCR came from a man between 45 and 60 years old in good health and CMV-seronegative. Written as DNA, the CDR3 is TGTGCCAGTAGTGTTGACAGGGTCAATCAGCCCCAGCATTTT. This sequence encodes CASSVDRVNQPQHF.